One TCR beta chain is described in this entry. Antigen: not known. Everyone who donated was a healthy Caucasian. cDNA molecules carried unique molecular identifiers, and template switching added a universal primer site. TCRdb reprocessed the 5' RACE reads via MiXCR and lists one record per CDR3 protein. The profile shows about 690,000 distinct CDR3 sequences, approximately 6% of them singletons. The data were obtained in a study of identical twins. Study conclusions and caveats: A partial confounding effect on zero-insertion analyses could come from invariant MAIT and iNKT cells. While abundant cord blood beta clonotypes carried fewer insertions, memory repertoires showed no such pattern.

In germline, CDR1 is WSHSY, CDR2 SAAADI. The CDR3 runs 13 residues. V dropped 5 bases and J dropped 8; count of bases not matched to a gene: 7. This chain links TRBV10-2 with TRBJ1-2; 8 bases fit TRBD1. Source material: naive T cells sorted from blood. The TCR comes from a man between 18 and 29 years old in good health. The CDR3 spells CASSSDRERGYTF. The CDR3, as DNA: TGCGCCAGCAGTTCGGACAGGGAGAGGGGCTACACCTTC.